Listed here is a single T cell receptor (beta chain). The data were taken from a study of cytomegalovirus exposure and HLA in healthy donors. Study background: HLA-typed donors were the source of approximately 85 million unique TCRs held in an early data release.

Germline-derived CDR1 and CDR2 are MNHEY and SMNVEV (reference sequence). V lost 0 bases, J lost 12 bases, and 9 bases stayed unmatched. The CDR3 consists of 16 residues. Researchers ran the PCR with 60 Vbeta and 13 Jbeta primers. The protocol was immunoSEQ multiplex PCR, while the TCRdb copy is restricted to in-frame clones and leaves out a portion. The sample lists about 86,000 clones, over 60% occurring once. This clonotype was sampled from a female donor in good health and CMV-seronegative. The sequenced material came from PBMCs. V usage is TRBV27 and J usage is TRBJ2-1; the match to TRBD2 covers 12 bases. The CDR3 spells CASSLSLAGGSRWQFF. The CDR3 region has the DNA TGTGCCAGCAGTTTATCCCTAGCGGGGGGGTCTCGTTGGCAGTTCTTC.